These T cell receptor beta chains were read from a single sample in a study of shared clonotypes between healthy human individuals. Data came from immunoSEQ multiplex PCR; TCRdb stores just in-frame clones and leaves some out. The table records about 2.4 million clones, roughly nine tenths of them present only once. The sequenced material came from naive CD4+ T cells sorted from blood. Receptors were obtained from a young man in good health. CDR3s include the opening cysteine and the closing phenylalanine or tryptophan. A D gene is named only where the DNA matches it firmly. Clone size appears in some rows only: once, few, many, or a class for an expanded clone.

CDR3: CASSYLVGQLLYEQYF
DNA: TGTGCCAGCAGTTACTTGGTCGGACAGCTACTCTACGAGCAGTACTTC
V: TRBV6-6
size: .
D: .
J: TRBJ2-7

CDR3: CALTRGGVYSNQPQHF
DNA: TGTGCCCTCACACGAGGGGGTGTTTATAGCAATCAGCCCCAGCATTTT
V: TRBV30
size: .
D: .
J: TRBJ1-5

CDR3: CSGLAGYTDTQYF
DNA: TGCAGCGGTCTAGCGGGGTACACAGATACGCAGTATTTT
V: TRBV29-1
size: .
D: TRBD2
J: TRBJ2-3

CDR3: CAWRGEAAKSPLHF
DNA: TGTGCCTGGAGGGGGGAGGCAGCCAAGTCACCCCTCCACTTT
V: TRBV30
size: few
D: .
J: TRBJ1-6

CDR3: CASSPQRGEGTRYEQYF
DNA: TGTGCCAGCTCACCTCAACGGGGGGAAGGGACTAGGTACGAGCAGTACTTC
V: TRBV18
size: .
D: TRBD2
J: TRBJ2-7

CDR3: CASSQGAGVETQYF
DNA: TGTGCCAGCAGCCAGGGGGCCGGGGTTGAGACCCAGTACTTC
V: TRBV9
size: .
D: TRBD1
J: TRBJ2-5

CDR3: CASRGTGVLLRYEQYF
DNA: TGTGCCAGTCGCGGGACAGGGGTTCTGCTCCGCTACGAGCAGTACTTC
V: TRBV28
size: .
D: TRBD1
J: TRBJ2-7

CDR3: CASSLQGFQNTEAFF
DNA: TGTGCCAGCAGCCTCCAGGGTTTCCAAAACACTGAAGCTTTCTTT
V: TRBV7-3
size: .
D: .
J: TRBJ1-1

CDR3: CASSPILAETQYF
DNA: TGTGCCAGCTCACCGATTCTAGCGGAGACCCAGTACTTC
V: TRBV18
size: .
D: .
J: TRBJ2-5

CDR3: CASSYSTSGTEGAQYF
DNA: TGTGCCAGCAGTTACTCCACTAGCGGGACTGAGGGGGCGCAGTATTTT
V: TRBV6-6
size: .
D: TRBD2
J: TRBJ2-3

CDR3: CASIRSGSTDTQYF
DNA: TGTGCCAGCATCCGTAGCGGAAGCACAGATACGCAGTATTTT
V: TRBV2
size: .
D: .
J: TRBJ2-3

CDR3: CASSLLGSGQETQYF
DNA: TGTGCCAGCAGTTTATTGGGGTCGGGGCAAGAGACCCAGTACTTC
V: TRBV28
size: .
D: .
J: TRBJ2-5

CDR3: CASSLDPGTLGKYEQYF
DNA: TGTGCCAGCAGTTTGGATCCAGGGACACTTGGGAAGTACGAGCAGTACTTC
V: TRBV28
size: .
D: .
J: TRBJ2-7

CDR3: CASSQELTNYQPQHF
DNA: TGCGCCAGCAGCCAAGAATTGACCAATTATCAGCCCCAGCATTTT
V: TRBV4-1
size: .
D: .
J: TRBJ1-5

CDR3: CASSSQVSYNEQFF
DNA: TGTGCCAGCAGCTCACAGGTCTCCTACAATGAGCAGTTCTTC
V: TRBV13
size: .
D: .
J: TRBJ2-1

CDR3: CAWAGQSSTEAFF
DNA: TGTGCCTGGGCCGGACAGAGCAGTACTGAAGCTTTCTTT
V: TRBV30
size: .
D: .
J: TRBJ1-1

CDR3: CASSITGATSGNTIYF
DNA: TGTGCCAGTAGTATAACAGGGGCTACCTCTGGAAACACCATATATTTT
V: TRBV19
size: .
D: TRBD1
J: TRBJ1-3

CDR3: CASSFRTLSGNTIYF
DNA: TGTGCCAGCAGCTTCAGGACCCTCTCTGGAAACACCATATATTTT
V: TRBV11-2
size: .
D: .
J: TRBJ1-3

CDR3: CASSKGTFQPQHF
DNA: TGTGCCAGCAGCAAAGGTACGTTCCAGCCCCAGCATTTT
V: TRBV21-1
size: .
D: .
J: TRBJ1-5

CDR3: CASRLSGEQYF
DNA: TGTGCCAGCAGGTTGTCGGGGGAGCAGTACTTC
V: TRBV5-6
size: .
D: .
J: TRBJ2-5

CDR3: CASRYVGQGTDTQYF
DNA: TGTGCCAGCCGTTACGTGGGACAGGGGACAGATACGCAGTATTTT
V: TRBV27
size: .
D: TRBD1
J: TRBJ2-3

CDR3: CASSLIPGGTAGTQYF
DNA: TGCGCCAGCAGCTTGATTCCGGGAGGGACCGCGGGTACGCAGTATTTT
V: TRBV5-1
size: .
D: TRBD2
J: TRBJ2-3

CDR3: CASSWGGGQETQYF
DNA: TGTGCCAGCAGTTGGGGCGGGGGCCAAGAGACCCAGTACTTC
V: TRBV5-5
size: few
D: TRBD2
J: TRBJ2-5

CDR3: CASSEAAPAYEQYF
DNA: TGTGCCAGCAGTGAAGCGGCACCGGCCTACGAGCAGTACTTC
V: TRBV6-1
size: .
D: .
J: TRBJ2-7

CDR3: CASQGTGMNTEAFF
DNA: TGTGCCAGTCAAGGGACGGGAATGAACACTGAAGCTTTCTTT
V: TRBV18
size: .
D: .
J: TRBJ1-1

CDR3: CASSTGQPNTGELFF
DNA: TGCGCCAGCAGCACGGGACAGCCGAACACCGGGGAGCTGTTTTTT
V: TRBV5-1
size: once
D: TRBD1
J: TRBJ2-2

CDR3: CASSGTGGGTGELFF
DNA: TGTGCCAGCAGTGGGACAGGGGGCGGAACCGGGGAGCTGTTTTTT
V: TRBV2
size: .
D: TRBD1
J: TRBJ2-2

CDR3: CASSSAREGIYGYTF
DNA: TGTGCCAGCAGTTCCGCCAGGGAGGGGATCTATGGCTACACCTTC
V: TRBV6-9
size: .
D: .
J: TRBJ1-2

CDR3: CASSSQTGTYYGYTF
DNA: TGTGCCAGCAGTTCCCAGACCGGGACCTACTATGGCTACACCTTC
V: TRBV6-6
size: .
D: .
J: TRBJ1-2

CDR3: CASSRPGQGAYEQYF
DNA: TGTGCCAGCAGCCGACCGGGACAGGGGGCATACGAGCAGTACTTC
V: TRBV7-9
size: once
D: TRBD1
J: TRBJ2-7

CDR3: CASSVLGNTIYF
DNA: TGTGCCAGTAGTGTTTTGGGAAACACCATATATTTT
V: TRBV19
size: .
D: .
J: TRBJ1-3

CDR3: CASSDPTGGYEQYF
DNA: TGTGCCAGCAGTGACCCGACGGGGGGATACGAGCAGTACTTC
V: TRBV2
size: .
D: TRBD2
J: TRBJ2-7

CDR3: CAWSGTSGMSYNEQFF
DNA: TGTGCCTGGAGCGGGACTAGCGGGATGAGTTACAATGAGCAGTTCTTC
V: TRBV30
size: .
D: TRBD2
J: TRBJ2-1

CDR3: CASSIPEGVGNSPLHF
DNA: TGTGCCAGCAGCATCCCCGAGGGTGTGGGCAATTCACCCCTCCACTTT
V: TRBV7-9
size: .
D: .
J: TRBJ1-6

CDR3: CASSFGWSDPSYEQYF
DNA: TGTGCCAGCAGTTTTGGTTGGTCCGACCCCTCCTACGAGCAGTACTTC
V: TRBV28
size: .
D: .
J: TRBJ2-7

CDR3: CASSQGTSYEQYF
DNA: TGTGCCAGCAGTCAAGGGACGTCCTACGAGCAGTACTTC
V: TRBV6-5
size: .
D: .
J: TRBJ2-7

CDR3: CASSEGQTDTQYF
DNA: TGTGCCAGCAGTGAGGGACAGACAGATACGCAGTATTTT
V: TRBV2
size: .
D: TRBD1
J: TRBJ2-3

CDR3: CASSAAASISSYNSPLHF
DNA: TGTGCCAGCAGCGCTGCCGCCTCTATAAGCTCCTATAATTCACCCCTCCACTTT
V: TRBV7-9
size: once
D: .
J: TRBJ1-6

CDR3: CASSEVEQFF
DNA: TGTGCCAGCAGTGAAGTTGAGCAGTTCTTC
V: TRBV2
size: .
D: .
J: TRBJ2-1

CDR3: CASSFRPGQGGEKLFF
DNA: TGTGCCAGTAGTTTCCGACCGGGACAGGGGGGAGAAAAACTGTTTTTT
V: TRBV19
size: once
D: TRBD1
J: TRBJ1-4

CDR3: CASSQGEAYNEQFF
DNA: TGTGCCAGCAGCCAAGGTGAAGCCTACAATGAGCAGTTCTTC
V: TRBV4-2
size: .
D: .
J: TRBJ2-1

CDR3: CASSLAESNQPQHF
DNA: TGTGCCAGCAGCTTGGCGGAAAGCAATCAGCCCCAGCATTTT
V: TRBV5-4
size: .
D: .
J: TRBJ1-5